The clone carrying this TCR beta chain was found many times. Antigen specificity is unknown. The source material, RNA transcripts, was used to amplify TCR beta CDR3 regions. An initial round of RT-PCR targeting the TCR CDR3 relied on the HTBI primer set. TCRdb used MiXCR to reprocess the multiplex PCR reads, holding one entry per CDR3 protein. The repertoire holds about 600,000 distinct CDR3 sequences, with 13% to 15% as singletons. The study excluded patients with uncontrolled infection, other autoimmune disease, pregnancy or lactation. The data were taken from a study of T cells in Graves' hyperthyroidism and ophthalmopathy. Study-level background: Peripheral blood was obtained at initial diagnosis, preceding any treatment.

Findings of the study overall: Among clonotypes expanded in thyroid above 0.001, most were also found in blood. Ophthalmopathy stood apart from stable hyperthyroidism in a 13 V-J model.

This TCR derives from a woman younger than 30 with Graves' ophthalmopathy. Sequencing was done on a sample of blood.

In DNA, the CDR3 is TGTGCCAGCAGTTCCTCGGTAGGCGGGAGGCCAAAACCCTCCTACAATGAGCAGTTCTTC. Its protein is CASSSSVGGRPKPSYNEQFF. The rearrangement joins TRBV28 to TRBJ2-1, with TRBD2 identical over 8 bases. Germline CDR1 reads MDHEN; CDR2 reads SYDVKM. The CDR3 is 20 residues long. V dropped 4 bases and J dropped 0; count of bases not matched to a gene: 17.